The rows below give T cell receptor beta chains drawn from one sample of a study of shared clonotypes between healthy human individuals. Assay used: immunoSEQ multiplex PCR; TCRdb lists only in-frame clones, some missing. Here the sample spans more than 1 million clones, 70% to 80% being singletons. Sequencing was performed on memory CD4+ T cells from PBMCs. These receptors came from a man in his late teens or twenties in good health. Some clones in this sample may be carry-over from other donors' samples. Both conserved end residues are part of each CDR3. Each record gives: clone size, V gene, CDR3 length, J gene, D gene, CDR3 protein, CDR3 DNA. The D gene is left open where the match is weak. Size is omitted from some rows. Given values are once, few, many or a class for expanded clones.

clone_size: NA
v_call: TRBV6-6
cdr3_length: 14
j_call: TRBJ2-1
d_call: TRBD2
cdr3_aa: CASSYGTTYNEQFF
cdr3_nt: TGTGCCAGCAGTTACGGGACTACCTACAATGAGCAGTTCTTC

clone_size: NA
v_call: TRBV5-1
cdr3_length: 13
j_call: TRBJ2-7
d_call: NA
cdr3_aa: CASRQSTSYEQYF
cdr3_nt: TGCGCCAGCAGGCAGTCAACCTCCTACGAGCAGTACTTC

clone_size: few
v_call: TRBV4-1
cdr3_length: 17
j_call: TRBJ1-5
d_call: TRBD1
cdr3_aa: CASSPSFLGQADQPQHF
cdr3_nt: TGCGCCAGCAGCCCGAGCTTCCTTGGACAGGCTGATCAGCCCCAGCATTTT

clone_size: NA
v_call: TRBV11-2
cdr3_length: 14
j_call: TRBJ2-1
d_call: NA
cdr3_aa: CASSFVFSVNEQFF
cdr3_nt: TGTGCCAGCAGCTTCGTGTTTTCGGTCAATGAGCAGTTCTTC

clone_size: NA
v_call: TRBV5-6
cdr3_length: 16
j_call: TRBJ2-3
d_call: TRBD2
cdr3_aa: CASSFLAGLSTDTQYF
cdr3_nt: TGTGCCAGCAGCTTCCTAGCGGGACTTAGCACAGATACGCAGTATTTT

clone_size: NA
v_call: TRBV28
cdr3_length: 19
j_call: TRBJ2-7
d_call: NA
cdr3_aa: CASSYLYEQYFGPGGEQYF
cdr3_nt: NA

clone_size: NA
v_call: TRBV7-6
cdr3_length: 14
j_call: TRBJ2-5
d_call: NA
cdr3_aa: CASSPDVGLETQYF
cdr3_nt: TGTGCCAGCAGCCCGGACGTGGGGTTAGAGACCCAGTACTTC

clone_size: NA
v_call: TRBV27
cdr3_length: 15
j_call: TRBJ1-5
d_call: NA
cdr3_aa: CASSHSYKGNQPQHF
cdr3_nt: TGTGCCAGCAGTCACAGCTACAAGGGCAATCAGCCCCAGCATTTT

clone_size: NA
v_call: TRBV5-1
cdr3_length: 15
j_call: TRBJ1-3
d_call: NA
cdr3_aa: CASSLGQSSGNTIYF
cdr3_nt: TGCGCCAGCAGCTTGGGACAGAGCTCTGGAAACACCATATATTTT

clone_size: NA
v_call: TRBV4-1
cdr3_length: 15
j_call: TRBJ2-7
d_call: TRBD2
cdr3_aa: CASSRAAGALGEQYF
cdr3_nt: TGCGCCAGCAGCCGCGCCGCGGGAGCCCTTGGGGAGCAGTACTTC

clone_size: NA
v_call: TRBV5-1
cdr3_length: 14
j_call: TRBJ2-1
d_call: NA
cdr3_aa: CASSLGRNHNEQFF
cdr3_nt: TGCGCCAGCAGCTTGGGACGGAATCACAATGAGCAGTTCTTC

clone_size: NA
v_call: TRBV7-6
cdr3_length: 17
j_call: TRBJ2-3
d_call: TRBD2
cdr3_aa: CASSLVSGGSGSDTQYF
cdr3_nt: TGTGCCAGCAGCTTAGTCAGCGGGGGGTCGGGTTCAGATACGCAGTATTTT

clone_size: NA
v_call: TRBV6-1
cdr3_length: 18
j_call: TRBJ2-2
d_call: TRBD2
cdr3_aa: CASSESYRLARGTGELFF
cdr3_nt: TGTGCCAGCAGTGAATCGTATCGACTAGCGAGGGGCACCGGGGAGCTGTTTTTT

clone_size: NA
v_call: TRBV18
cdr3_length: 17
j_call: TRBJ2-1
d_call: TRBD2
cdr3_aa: CASSPLMGLNSYNEQFF
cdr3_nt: TGTGCCAGCTCACCACTGATGGGACTAAACTCCTACAATGAGCAGTTCTTC

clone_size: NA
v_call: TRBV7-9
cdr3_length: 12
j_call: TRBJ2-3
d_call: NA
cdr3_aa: CASSPSVDTQYF
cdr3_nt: TGTGCCAGCAGCCCCTCGGTAGATACGCAGTATTTT

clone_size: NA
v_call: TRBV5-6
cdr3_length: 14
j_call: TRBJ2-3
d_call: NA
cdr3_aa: CASSLGQATDTQYF
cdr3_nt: TGTGCCAGCAGCCTGGGACAAGCCACAGATACGCAGTATTTT

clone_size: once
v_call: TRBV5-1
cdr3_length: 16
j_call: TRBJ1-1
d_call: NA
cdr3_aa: CASSWGGSTEYTEAFF
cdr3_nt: TGCGCCAGCTCCTGGGGGGGATCGACAGAGTACACTGAAGCTTTCTTT

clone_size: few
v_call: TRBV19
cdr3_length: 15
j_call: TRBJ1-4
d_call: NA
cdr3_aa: CASRKDSRANEKLFF
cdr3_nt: TGTGCCAGTAGAAAGGACAGCCGGGCTAATGAAAAACTGTTTTTT

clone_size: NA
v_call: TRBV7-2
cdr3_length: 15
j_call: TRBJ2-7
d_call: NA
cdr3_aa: CASSLTPGEAYEQYF
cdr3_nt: TGTGCCAGCAGCTTAACCCCCGGGGAGGCCTACGAGCAGTACTTC

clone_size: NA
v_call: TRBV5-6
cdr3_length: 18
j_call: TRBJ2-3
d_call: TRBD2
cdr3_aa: CASSSGRTSGRDTDTQYF
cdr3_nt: TGTGCCAGCAGCTCGGGGAGGACTAGCGGTCGGGACACAGATACGCAGTATTTT

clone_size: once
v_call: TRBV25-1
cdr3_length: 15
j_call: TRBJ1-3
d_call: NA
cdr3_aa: CASGSGTLYGNTIYF
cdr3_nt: TGTGCCAGCGGATCAGGGACCCTTTATGGAAACACCATATATTTT

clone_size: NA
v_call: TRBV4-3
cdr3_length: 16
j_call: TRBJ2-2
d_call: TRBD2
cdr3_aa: CASSQTISGSTGELFF
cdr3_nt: TGCGCCAGCAGCCAAACGATTAGCGGGAGTACCGGGGAGCTGTTTTTT

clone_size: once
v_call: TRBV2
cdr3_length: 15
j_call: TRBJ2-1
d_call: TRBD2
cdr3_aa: CASSGPAGAYDEQFF
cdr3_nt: TGTGCCAGCAGTGGCCCAGCGGGAGCCTATGATGAGCAGTTCTTC

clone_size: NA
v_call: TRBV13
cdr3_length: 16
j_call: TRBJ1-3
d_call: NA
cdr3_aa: CASTINHRVRGNTIYF
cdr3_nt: TGTGCCAGCACAATTAACCACAGGGTGAGGGGAAACACCATATATTTT

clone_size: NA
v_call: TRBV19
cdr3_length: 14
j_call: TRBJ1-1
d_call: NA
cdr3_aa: CASSIPLRGSEAFF
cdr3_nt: TGTGCCAGTAGTATCCCCCTCCGAGGGAGTGAAGCTTTCTTT

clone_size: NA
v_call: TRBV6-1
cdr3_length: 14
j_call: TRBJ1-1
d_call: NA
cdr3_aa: CASSESWGPQTAFF
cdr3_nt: TGTGCCAGCAGTGAATCCTGGGGCCCCCAAACGGCTTTCTTT

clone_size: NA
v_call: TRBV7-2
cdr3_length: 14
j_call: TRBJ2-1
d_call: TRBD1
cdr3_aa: CASSLDSGGDEQFF
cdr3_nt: TGTGCCAGCAGCTTAGATTCAGGGGGCGATGAGCAGTTCTTC

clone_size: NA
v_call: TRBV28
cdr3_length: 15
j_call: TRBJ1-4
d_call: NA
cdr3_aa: CASKTPGASGEKLFF
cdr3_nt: TGTGCCAGCAAGACCCCCGGAGCCTCAGGGGAAAAACTGTTTTTT

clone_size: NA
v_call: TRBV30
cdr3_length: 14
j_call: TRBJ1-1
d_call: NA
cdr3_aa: CAWRTRQVNTEAFF
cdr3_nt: TGTGCCTGGAGGACACGACAGGTAAACACTGAAGCTTTCTTT

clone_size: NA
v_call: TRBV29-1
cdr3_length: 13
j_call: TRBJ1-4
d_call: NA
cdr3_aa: CSVEHRRGEKLFF
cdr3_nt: TGCAGCGTTGAGCACAGGCGAGGAGAAAAACTGTTTTTT

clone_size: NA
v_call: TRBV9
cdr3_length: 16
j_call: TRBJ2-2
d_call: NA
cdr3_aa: CASSALQDPNTGELFF
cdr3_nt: TGTGCCAGCAGCGCCCTACAGGATCCGAACACCGGGGAGCTGTTTTTT

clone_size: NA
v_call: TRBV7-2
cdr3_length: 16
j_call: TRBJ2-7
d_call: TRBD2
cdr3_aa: CASSLRDGRTSYEQYF
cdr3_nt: TGTGCCAGCAGCTTACGGGACGGGAGGACCTCCTACGAGCAGTACTTC

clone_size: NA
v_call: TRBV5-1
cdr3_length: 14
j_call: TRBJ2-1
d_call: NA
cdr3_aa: CASSSGAVDDEQFF
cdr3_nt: TGCGCCAGCAGCTCGGGAGCGGTGGACGATGAGCAGTTCTTC

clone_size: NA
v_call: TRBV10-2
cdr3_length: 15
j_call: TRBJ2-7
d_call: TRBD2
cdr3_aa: CASTPGLAGVYEQYF
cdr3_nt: TGCGCCAGCACCCCTGGGCTAGCGGGGGTCTACGAGCAGTACTTC

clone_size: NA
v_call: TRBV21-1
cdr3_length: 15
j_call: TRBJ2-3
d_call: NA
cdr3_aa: CASSKGAGSTDTQYF
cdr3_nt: TGTGCCAGCAGCAAGGGGGCAGGGAGCACAGATACGCAGTATTTT

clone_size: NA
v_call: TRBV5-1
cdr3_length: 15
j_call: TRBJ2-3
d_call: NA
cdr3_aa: CASSLVQGYTDTQYF
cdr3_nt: TGCGCCAGCAGCTTGGTACAGGGATACACAGATACGCAGTATTTT

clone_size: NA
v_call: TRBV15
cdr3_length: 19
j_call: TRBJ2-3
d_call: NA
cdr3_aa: CATSRDEVGYERVADTQYF
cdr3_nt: TGTGCCACCAGCAGAGATGAAGTTGGCTATGAAAGAGTCGCAGATACGCAGTATTTT

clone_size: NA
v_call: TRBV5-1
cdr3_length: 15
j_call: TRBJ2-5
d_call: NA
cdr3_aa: CASSLSGASPETQYF
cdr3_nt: TGCGCCAGCAGCTTGTCGGGGGCTTCCCCAGAGACCCAGTACTTC

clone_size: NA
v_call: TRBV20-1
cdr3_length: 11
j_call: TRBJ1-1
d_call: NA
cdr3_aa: CSATRTNEAFF
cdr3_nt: TGCAGTGCTACCAGGACCAATGAAGCTTTCTTT

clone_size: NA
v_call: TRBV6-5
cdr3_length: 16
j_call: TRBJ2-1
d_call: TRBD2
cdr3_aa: CASSYSTTSGYNEQFF
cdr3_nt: TGTGCCAGCAGTTACTCTACGACTAGCGGGTACAATGAGCAGTTCTTC

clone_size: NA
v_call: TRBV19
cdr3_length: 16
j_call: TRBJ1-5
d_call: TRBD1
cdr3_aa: CASSTGQERSNQPQHF
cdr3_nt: TGTGCCAGTAGTACCGGACAGGAGAGAAGCAATCAGCCCCAGCATTTT

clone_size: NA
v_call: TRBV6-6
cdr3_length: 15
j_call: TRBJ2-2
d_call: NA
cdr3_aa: CASNPAGAPTGELFF
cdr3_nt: TGTGCCAGCAACCCCGCCGGGGCACCCACCGGGGAGCTGTTTTTT

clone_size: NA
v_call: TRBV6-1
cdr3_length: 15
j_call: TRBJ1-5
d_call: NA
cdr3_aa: CASRIARQAYQPQHF
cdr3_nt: TGTGCCAGCCGAATCGCGAGACAGGCCTATCAGCCCCAGCATTTT

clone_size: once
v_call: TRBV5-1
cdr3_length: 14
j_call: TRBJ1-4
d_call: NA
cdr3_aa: CASSLGLSNEKLFF
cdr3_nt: TGCGCCAGCAGCTTGGGCCTTTCTAATGAAAAACTGTTTTTT

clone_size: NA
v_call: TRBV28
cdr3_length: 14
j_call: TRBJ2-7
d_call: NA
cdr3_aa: CASKGGGDSYEQYF
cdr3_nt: TGTGCCAGCAAGGGTGGCGGTGACTCCTACGAGCAGTACTTC

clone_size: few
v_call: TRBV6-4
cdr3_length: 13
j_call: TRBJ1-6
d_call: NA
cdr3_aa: CASTRGSHSPLHF
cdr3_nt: TGTGCCAGCACGCGGGGGAGCCATTCACCCCTCCACTTT

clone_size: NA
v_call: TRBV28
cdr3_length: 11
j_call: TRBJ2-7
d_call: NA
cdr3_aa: CASSFEERQYF
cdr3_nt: TGTGCCAGCAGTTTCGAGGAGAGGCAGTACTTC

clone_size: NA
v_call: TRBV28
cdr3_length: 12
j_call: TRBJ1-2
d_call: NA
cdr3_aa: CASSLFSLGYTF
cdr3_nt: TGTGCCAGCAGTTTATTTTCCCTTGGCTACACCTTC

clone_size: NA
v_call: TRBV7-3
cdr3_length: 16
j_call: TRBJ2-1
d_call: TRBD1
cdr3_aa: CASSLTLGTGVGEQFF
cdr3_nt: TGTGCCAGCAGCTTAACATTGGGGACAGGGGTCGGTGAGCAGTTCTTC

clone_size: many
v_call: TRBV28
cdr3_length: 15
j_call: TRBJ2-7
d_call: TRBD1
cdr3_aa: CASRVSQGASYEQYF
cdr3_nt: TGTGCCAGCAGGGTCTCACAGGGGGCCTCCTACGAGCAGTACTTC

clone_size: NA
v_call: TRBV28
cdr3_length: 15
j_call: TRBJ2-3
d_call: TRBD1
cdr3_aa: CASSLLDRETDTQYF
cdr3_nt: TGTGCCAGCAGTTTGCTGGACAGGGAAACAGATACGCAGTATTTT

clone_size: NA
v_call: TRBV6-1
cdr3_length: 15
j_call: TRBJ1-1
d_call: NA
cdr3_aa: CASGLMTGVNTEAFF
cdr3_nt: TGTGCCAGCGGACTAATGACAGGCGTAAACACTGAAGCTTTCTTT

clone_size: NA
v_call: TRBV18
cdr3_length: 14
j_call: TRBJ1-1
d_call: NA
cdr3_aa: CASSQNRANTEAFF
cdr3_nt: TGTGCCAGCTCACAAAACCGAGCCAACACTGAAGCTTTCTTT

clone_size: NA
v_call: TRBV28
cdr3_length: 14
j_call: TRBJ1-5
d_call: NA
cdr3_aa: CASSLGVGHQPQHF
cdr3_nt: TGTGCCAGCAGTTTGGGGGTGGGACATCAGCCCCAGCATTTT

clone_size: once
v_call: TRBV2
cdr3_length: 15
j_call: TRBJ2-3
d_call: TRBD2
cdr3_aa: CASSARLAGTDTQYF
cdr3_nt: TGTGCCAGCAGTGCTAGACTAGCGGGAACAGATACGCAGTATTTT

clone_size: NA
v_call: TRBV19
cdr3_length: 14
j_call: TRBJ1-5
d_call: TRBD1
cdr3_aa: CASSTRQGPQPQHF
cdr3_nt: TGTGCCAGTAGTACCCGACAGGGCCCTCAGCCCCAGCATTTT

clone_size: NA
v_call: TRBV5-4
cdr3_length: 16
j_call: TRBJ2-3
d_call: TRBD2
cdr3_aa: CAITTSSGGPTDTQYF
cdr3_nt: TGTGCCATAACCACGTCTAGCGGGGGGCCCACAGATACGCAGTATTTT